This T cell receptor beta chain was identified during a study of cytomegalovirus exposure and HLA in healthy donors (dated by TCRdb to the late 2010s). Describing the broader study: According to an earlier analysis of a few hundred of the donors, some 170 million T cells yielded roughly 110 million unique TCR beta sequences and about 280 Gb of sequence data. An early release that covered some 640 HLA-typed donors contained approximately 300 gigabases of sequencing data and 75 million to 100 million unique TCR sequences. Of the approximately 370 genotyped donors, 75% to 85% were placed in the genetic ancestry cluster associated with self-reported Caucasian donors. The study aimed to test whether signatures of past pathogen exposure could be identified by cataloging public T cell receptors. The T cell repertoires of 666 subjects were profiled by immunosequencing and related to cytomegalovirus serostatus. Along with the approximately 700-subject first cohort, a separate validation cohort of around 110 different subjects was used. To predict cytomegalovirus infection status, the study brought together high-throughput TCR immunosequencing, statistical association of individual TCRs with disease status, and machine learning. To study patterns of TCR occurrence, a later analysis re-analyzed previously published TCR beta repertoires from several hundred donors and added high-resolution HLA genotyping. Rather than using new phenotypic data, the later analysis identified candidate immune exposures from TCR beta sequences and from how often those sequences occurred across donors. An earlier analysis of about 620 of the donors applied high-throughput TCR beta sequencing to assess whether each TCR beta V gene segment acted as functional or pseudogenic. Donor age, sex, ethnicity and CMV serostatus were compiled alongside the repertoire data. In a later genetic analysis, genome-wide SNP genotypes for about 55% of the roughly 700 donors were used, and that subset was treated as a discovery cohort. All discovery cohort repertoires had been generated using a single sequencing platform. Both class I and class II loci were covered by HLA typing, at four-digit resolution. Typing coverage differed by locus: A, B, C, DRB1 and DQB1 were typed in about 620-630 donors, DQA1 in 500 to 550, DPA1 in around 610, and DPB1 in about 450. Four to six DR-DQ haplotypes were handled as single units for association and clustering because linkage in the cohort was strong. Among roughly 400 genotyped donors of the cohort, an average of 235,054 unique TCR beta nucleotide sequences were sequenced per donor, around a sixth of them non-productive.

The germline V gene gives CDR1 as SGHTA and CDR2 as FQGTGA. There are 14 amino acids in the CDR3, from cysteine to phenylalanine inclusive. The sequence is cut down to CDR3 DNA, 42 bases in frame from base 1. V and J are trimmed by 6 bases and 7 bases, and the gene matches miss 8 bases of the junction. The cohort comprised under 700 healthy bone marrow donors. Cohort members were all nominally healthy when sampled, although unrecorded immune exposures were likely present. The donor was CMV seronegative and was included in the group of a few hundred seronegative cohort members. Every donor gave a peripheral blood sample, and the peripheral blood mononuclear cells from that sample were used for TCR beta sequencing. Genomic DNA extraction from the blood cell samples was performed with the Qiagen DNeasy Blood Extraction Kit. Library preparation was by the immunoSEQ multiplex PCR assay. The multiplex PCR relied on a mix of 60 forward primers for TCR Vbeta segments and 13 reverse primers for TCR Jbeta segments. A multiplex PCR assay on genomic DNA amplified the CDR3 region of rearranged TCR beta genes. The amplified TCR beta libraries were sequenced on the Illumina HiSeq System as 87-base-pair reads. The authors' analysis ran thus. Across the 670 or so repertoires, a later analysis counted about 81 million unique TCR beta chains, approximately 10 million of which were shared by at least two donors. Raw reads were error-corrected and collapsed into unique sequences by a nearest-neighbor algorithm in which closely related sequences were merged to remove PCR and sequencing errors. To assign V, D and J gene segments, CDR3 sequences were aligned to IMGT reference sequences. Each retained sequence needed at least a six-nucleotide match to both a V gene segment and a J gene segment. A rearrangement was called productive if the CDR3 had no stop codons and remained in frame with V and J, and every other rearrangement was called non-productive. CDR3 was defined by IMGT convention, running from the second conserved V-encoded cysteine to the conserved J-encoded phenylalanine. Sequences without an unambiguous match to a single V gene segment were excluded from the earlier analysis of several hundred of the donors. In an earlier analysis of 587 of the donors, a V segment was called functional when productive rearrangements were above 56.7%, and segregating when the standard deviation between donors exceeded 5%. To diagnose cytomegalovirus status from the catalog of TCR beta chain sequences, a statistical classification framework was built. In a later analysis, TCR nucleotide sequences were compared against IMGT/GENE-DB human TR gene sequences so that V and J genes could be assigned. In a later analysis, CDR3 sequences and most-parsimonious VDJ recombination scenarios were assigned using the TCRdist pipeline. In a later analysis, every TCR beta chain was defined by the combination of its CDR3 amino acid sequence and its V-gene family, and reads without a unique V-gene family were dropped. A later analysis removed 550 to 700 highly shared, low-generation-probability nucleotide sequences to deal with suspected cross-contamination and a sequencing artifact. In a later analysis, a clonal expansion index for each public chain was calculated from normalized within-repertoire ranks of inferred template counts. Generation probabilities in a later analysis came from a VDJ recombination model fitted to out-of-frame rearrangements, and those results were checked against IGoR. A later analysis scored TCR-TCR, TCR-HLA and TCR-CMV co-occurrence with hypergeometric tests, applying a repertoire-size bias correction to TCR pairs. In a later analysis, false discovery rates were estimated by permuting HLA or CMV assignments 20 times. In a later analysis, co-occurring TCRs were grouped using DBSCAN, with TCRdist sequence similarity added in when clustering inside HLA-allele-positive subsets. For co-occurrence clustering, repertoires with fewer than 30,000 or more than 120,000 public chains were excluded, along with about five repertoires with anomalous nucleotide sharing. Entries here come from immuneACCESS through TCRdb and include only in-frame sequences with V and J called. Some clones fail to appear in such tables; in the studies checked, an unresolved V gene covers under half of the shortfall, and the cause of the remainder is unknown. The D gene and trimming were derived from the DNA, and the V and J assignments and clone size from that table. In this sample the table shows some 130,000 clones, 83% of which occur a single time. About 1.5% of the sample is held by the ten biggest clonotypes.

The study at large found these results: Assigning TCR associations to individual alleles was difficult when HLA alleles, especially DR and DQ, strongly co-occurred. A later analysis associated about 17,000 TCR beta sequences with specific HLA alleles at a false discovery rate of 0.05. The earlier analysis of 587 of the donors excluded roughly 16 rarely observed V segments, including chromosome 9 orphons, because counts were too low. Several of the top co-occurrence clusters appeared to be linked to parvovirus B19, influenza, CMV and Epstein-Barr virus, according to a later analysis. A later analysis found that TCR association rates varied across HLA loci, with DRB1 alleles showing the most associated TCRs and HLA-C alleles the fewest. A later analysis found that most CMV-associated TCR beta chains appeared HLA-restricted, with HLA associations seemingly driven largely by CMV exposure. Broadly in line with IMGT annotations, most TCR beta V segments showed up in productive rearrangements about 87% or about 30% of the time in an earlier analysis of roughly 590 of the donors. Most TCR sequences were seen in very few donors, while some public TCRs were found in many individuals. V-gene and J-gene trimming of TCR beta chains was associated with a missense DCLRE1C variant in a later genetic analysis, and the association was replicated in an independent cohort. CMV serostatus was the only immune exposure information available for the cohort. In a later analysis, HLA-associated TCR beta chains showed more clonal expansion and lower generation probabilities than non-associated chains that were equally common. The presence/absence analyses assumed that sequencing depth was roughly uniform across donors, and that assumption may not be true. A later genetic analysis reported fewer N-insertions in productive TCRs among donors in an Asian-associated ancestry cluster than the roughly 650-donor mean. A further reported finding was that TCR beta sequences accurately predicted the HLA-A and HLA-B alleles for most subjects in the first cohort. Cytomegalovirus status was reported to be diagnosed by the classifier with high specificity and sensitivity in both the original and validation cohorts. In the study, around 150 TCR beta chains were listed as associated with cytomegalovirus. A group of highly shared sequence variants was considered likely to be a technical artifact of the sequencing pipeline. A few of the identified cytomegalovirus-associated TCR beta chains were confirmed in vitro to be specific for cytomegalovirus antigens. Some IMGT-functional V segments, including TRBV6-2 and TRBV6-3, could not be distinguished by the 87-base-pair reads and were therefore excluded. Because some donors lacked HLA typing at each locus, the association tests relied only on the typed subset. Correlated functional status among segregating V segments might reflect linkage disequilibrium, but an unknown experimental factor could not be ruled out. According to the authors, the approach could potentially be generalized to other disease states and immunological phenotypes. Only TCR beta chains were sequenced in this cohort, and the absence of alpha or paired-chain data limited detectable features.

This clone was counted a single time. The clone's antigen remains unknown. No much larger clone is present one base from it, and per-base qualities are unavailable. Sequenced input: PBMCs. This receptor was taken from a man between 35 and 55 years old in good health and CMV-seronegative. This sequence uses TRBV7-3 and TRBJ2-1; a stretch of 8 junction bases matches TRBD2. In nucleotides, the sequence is TGTGCCAGCAGTCTTCCGGGGGGGCGAAATGAGCAGTTCTTC. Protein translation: CASSLPGGRNEQFF.